This T cell receptor (beta chain) was sequenced during a study of T cells in Graves' hyperthyroidism and ophthalmopathy (dated 2019 in TCRdb). For the study in its entirety: Peripheral blood was sampled at the time of initial diagnosis, prior to any treatment. A discovery cohort of about 100 patients, roughly 40 with Graves' ophthalmopathy and approximately 57 with stable Graves' hyperthyroidism, was used to find distinguishing TCR V-J signatures. Prospective prediction of ophthalmopathy was tested in an independent validation cohort consisting of 18 hyperthyroidism patients and some 15 patients who later progressed to ophthalmopathy. For training and testing, the approximately 97 patients in the discovery cohort were randomly divided in a 7:3 ratio. Thyroid tissue and blood T-cell repertoires from roughly 6 Graves' hyperthyroidism patients were also compared in the study. After sampling, hyperthyroidism patients received methimazole starting at 30 mg daily, and ophthalmopathy patients received high-dose intravenous methylprednisolone. TCR Vbeta CDR3 sequencing of 120 to 150 peripheral blood samples (approximately 44 ophthalmopathy, over 70 hyperthyroidism and roughly 17 progressor patients) is reported in the paper. Points the paper makes about the study in general: Most expanded thyroid clonotypes (frequency above 0.001) were also detected in blood, a finding suggesting that blood repertoires may reflect thyroid immune responses. In validation, the model predicted progression to ophthalmopathy with approximately 71% sensitivity and roughly 72% specificity, a median of 6.5 months before onset. A 13 V-J signature model separated ophthalmopathy from stable hyperthyroidism, with about 90% sensitivity and roughly 82% specificity in cross-validation and 80%/75% in testing. No statistical method was used to set the sample size in advance, and investigators knew the group allocation.

The CDR3 extends over 16 residues, inclusive of both ends. Solely the CDR3 DNA is kept, with 48 bases framed from the first base. The CDR1 and CDR2 encoded by the germline V gene (reference sequence) are MNHEY and SMNVEV. Cut back by 7 bases and 2 bases, the V and J ends lie 17 bases apart. Ophthalmopathy patients had moderately to severely active disease, Clinical Activity Score of at least 3, NOSPECS grade of at least 4, and duration under 3 months. Patients with uncontrolled infections, other autoimmune diseases, pregnancy or lactation were excluded. Clinical symptoms, serum thyroxine and TRAb, thyroid ultrasound, and orbital computed tomography formed the basis for the diagnoses. PBMCs were separated from 10 ml of fresh peripheral blood using Ficoll-Paque density gradient centrifugation. Total RNA was extracted using Trizol reagent, and RNA quality was assessed on an Agilent 2100 Bioanalyzer.

As to this clonotype: Its antigen remains undetermined. Because it lacks the conserved phenylalanine or tryptophan at the end, this CDR3 is likely a read error.

TCR beta CDR3 regions were amplified from RNA transcripts. A first-round RT-PCR of the TCR CDR3 used the HTBI primer set with the Qiagen OneStep RT-PCR kit. The libraries were constructed in a second round of multiplex PCR and then size-selected and purified. Sequencing of the libraries was done on an Illumina HiSeq2000 using paired-end 100 bp reads. The study's own analysis went as follows. SOAPnuke was used to process the raw data, removing reads that contained adapters or uncalled bases, had a mean Phred below 15, or lacked an exact match to the constant primer or identifier. High-quality paired reads were merged using COPE v1.2.5, and each unique nucleotide sequence was defined as a clonotype. MiTCR v1.1 was used to align the clonotypes against IMGT TRBV, TRBD and TRBJ reference segments. Analysis was restricted to V-J combinations with a frequency above 0.0001, which covered roughly 99% of repertoires. A TCS score was defined as the ratio between F50 (clonal expansion) and ExV (chaos), using BLOSUM62-based TCRdist between CDR3 peptides within each V-J. Welch's t-statistics and random forest reduced around 520 V-J features to 10 to 15, which were used in a naive Bayes classifier (R e1071). TCRdb reran the public reads through fastp at Q25 and MiXCR, keeping productive beta chains. Every entry covers one CDR3 protein and lists the most common genes and DNA from its rows. The V and J calls shown here were made by TCRdb, not taken from the authors' results. The sample table records 490,000 or so distinct CDR3 sequences; 15% to 20% of these occur just once. The ten largest account for roughly 44% of the sample.

The chain uses TRBV27 and TRBJ1-4; the D gene cannot be named for sure. Sample: blood. This sequence originates from a middle-aged man with Graves' ophthalmopathy. The nucleotides read TGTGCCAGCAAGGTCTGGGAAGGATCCACTAATGAAAAACTGTTTTCT. This gives the protein CASKVWEGSTNEKLFS.